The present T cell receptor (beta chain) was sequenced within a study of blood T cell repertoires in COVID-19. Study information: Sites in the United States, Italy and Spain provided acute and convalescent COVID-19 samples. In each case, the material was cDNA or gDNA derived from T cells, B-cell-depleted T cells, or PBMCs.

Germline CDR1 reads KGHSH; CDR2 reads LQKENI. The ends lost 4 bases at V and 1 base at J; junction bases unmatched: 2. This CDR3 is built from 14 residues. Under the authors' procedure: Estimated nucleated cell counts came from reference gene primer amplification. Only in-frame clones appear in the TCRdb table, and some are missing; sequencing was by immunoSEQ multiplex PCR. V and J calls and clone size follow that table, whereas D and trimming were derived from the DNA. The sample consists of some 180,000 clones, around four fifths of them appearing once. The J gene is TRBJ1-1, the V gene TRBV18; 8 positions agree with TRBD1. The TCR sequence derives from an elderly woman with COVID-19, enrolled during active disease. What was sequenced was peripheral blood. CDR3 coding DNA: TGTGCCAGCTCACAAGGACAGGGGAACACTGAAGCTTTCTTT. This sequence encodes CASSQGQGNTEAFF.